This is a list of T cell receptor beta chains from one sample in a study of persistence of HIV-infected CD4 T cells. Clones were sequenced by immunoSEQ multiplex PCR, and TCRdb holds only the in-frame ones, with some missing. Of nearly 20,000 clones in the sample, 65% were seen once. Which antigens these TCRs recognize remains unknown. The sequences come from CD4+ T cells sorted from PBMCs after approximately 19-hour stimulation, collected from a patient who received antiretroviral therapy. These receptors originate from an adult woman with HIV who was CMV-seropositive. The CDR3 runs from the conserved cysteine through the conserved F or W. A D gene is named only where the DNA matches it firmly. The listing skips clone size in some rows; elsewhere it reads once, few, many or a size class.

V gene: TRBV3-1/TRBV3-2; D gene: .; J gene: TRBJ1-2; clone size: .; CDR3 DNA: TGTGCCAGCAGCTGGGGGCAAGGGGCCAGGGGAAATGGCTACACCTTC; CDR3 protein: CASSWGQGARGNGYTF
V gene: TRBV5-8; D gene: .; J gene: TRBJ1-1; clone size: few; CDR3 DNA: TGTGCCAGCAGCTTAATGATGAACACTGAAGCTTTCTTT; CDR3 protein: CASSLMMNTEAFF
V gene: TRBV29-1; D gene: .; J gene: TRBJ2-3; clone size: medium-sized; CDR3 DNA: TGCAGCTCCGGGGCCGGGGGCACAGATACGCAGTATTTT; CDR3 protein: CSSGAGGTDTQYF
V gene: TRBV7-9; D gene: .; J gene: TRBJ1-2; clone size: .; CDR3 DNA: TGTGCCAGCAACTACCAGGGTACGGATGGCTACACCTTC; CDR3 protein: CASNYQGTDGYTF
V gene: TRBV7-9; D gene: TRBD1; J gene: TRBJ1-2; clone size: .; CDR3 DNA: TGTGCCAGCAGCGCAAAAGGGACAGGGGTTAACTATGGCTACACCTTC; CDR3 protein: CASSAKGTGVNYGYTF
V gene: TRBV6-4; D gene: .; J gene: TRBJ1-1; clone size: medium-sized; CDR3 DNA: TGTGCCAGCAGTGACGGTAACAGGGCCACTGAAGCTTTCTTT; CDR3 protein: CASSDGNRATEAFF
V gene: TRBV6-5; D gene: .; J gene: TRBJ1-2; clone size: .; CDR3 DNA: TGTGCCAGCAAGCCCCGAGTAGCTAACTATGGCTACACCTTC; CDR3 protein: CASKPRVANYGYTF
V gene: TRBV5-1; D gene: .; J gene: TRBJ1-1; clone size: few; CDR3 DNA: TGCGCCAGCAGCGGTTCGGGCCAGAACACTGAAGCTTTCTTT; CDR3 protein: CASSGSGQNTEAFF
V gene: TRBV28; D gene: TRBD1; J gene: TRBJ1-1; clone size: .; CDR3 DNA: TGTGCCAGCATAACAGGGGTCATGAACACTGAAGCTTTCTTT; CDR3 protein: CASITGVMNTEAFF
V gene: TRBV6-1; D gene: .; J gene: TRBJ2-6; clone size: .; CDR3 DNA: TGTGCCAGCAGTGAAGATGCAGGGCCTGGGGCCAACGTCCTGACTTTC; CDR3 protein: CASSEDAGPGANVLTF
V gene: TRBV7-3; D gene: TRBD2; J gene: TRBJ2-1; clone size: .; CDR3 DNA: TGTGCCAGCAGCCCAAGCGGGGGGGCCGTCGTTGAGCAGTTCTTC; CDR3 protein: CASSPSGGAVVEQFF
V gene: TRBV30; D gene: .; J gene: TRBJ1-2; clone size: .; CDR3 DNA: TGTGCCTTACAGGGTAATGGCTACACCTTC; CDR3 protein: CALQGNGYTF
V gene: TRBV29-1; D gene: .; J gene: TRBJ1-1; clone size: .; CDR3 DNA: TGCAGCGTTGGGGCGGCGATGGGCACTGAAGCTTTCTTT; CDR3 protein: CSVGAAMGTEAFF
V gene: TRBV30; D gene: .; J gene: TRBJ2-7; clone size: .; CDR3 DNA: TGTGCCTGGAGTGTTTTGGTCGAGCAGTACTTC; CDR3 protein: CAWSVLVEQYF
V gene: TRBV6-5; D gene: .; J gene: TRBJ2-1; clone size: few; CDR3 DNA: TGTGCCGCCTCAAGGGGGTCCAATGAGCAGTTCTTC; CDR3 protein: CAASRGSNEQFF
V gene: TRBV6-5; D gene: TRBD1; J gene: TRBJ1-2; clone size: .; CDR3 DNA: TGTGCCAGCAGTATATCATCGGGACAGATCTATGGCTACACCTTC; CDR3 protein: CASSISSGQIYGYTF
V gene: TRBV2; D gene: TRBD1; J gene: TRBJ1-2; clone size: few; CDR3 DNA: TGTGCCAGCAGTAGGACAGGGGAAGTCGGTGGCTACACCTTC; CDR3 protein: CASSRTGEVGGYTF
V gene: TRBV10-3; D gene: TRBD2; J gene: TRBJ2-1; clone size: once; CDR3 DNA: TGTGCCATCAAAACTAGCGGGGGCGGGGATGAGCAGTTCTTC; CDR3 protein: CAIKTSGGGDEQFF
V gene: TRBV6-5; D gene: .; J gene: TRBJ1-1; clone size: .; CDR3 DNA: TGTGCCAGCCGCACATATGAAGCTTTCTTT; CDR3 protein: CASRTYEAFF
V gene: TRBV19; D gene: .; J gene: TRBJ2-2; clone size: .; CDR3 DNA: TGTGCCAGTAGTATACAACTTTCCACCACCGGGGAGCTGTTTTTT; CDR3 protein: CASSIQLSTTGELFF
V gene: TRBV6-5; D gene: TRBD1; J gene: TRBJ1-4; clone size: .; CDR3 DNA: TGTGCCAGCAGTTACTCTTGGACAGGGAAGAATGAAAAACTGTTTTTT; CDR3 protein: CASSYSWTGKNEKLFF
V gene: TRBV6-5; D gene: .; J gene: TRBJ1-5; clone size: .; CDR3 DNA: TGTGCCAGCACGACCCTTTCCTGGCAGCCCCAGCATTTT; CDR3 protein: CASTTLSWQPQHF